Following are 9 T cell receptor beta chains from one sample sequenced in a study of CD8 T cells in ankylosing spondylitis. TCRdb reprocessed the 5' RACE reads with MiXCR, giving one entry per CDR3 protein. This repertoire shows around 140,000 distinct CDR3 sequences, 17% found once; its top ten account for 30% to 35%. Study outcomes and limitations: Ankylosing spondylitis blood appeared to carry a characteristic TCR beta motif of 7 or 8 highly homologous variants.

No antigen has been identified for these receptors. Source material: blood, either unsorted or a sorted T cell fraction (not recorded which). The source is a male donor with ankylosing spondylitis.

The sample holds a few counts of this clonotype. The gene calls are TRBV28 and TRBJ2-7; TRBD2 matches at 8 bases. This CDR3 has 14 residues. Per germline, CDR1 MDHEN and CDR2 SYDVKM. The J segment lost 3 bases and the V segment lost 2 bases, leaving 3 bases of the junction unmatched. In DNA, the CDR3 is TGTGCCAGCAGTTTAGCTAGCGGGTACTACGAGCAGTACTTC. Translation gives CASSLASGYYEQYF.

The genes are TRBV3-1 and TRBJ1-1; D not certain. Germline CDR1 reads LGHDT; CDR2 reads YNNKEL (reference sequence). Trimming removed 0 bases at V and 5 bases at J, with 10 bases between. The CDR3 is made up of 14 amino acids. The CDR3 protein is CASSQDSGRTEAFF. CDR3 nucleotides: TGTGCCAGCAGCCAAGATTCCGGGCGGACTGAAGCTTTCTTT. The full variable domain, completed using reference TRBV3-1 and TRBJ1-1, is DTAVSQTPKYLVTQMGNDKSIKCEQNLGHDTMYWYKQDSKKFLKIMFSYNNKELIINETVPNRFSPKSPDKAHLNLHINSLELGDSAVYFCASSQDSGRTEAFFGQGTRLTVV.

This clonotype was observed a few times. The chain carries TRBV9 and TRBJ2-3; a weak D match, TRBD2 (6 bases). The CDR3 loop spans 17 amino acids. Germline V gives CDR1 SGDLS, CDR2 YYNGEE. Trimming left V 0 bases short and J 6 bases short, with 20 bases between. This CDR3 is CASSVEGLGLSGDTQYF. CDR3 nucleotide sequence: TGTGCCAGCAGCGTAGAGGGCCTGGGACTCAGTGGGGATACGCAGTATTTT. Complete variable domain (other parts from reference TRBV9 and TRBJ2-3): DSGVTQTPKHLITATGQRVTLRCSPRSGDLSVYWYQQSLDQGLQFLIQYYNGEERAKGNILERFSAQQFPDLHSELNLSSLELGDSALYFCASSVEGLGLSGDTQYFGPGTRLTVL.

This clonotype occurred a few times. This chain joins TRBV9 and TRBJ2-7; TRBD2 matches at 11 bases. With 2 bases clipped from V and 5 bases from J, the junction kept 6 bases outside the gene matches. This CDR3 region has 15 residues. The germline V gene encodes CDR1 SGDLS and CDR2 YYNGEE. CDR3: CASSVAGLAADEQYF. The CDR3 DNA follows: TGTGCCAGCAGCGTGGCGGGACTAGCGGCAGACGAGCAGTACTTC. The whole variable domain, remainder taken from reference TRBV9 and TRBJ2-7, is DSGVTQTPKHLITATGQRVTLRCSPRSGDLSVYWYQQSLDQGLQFLIQYYNGEERAKGNILERFSAQQFPDLHSELNLSSLELGDSALYFCASSVAGLAADEQYFGPGTRLTVT.

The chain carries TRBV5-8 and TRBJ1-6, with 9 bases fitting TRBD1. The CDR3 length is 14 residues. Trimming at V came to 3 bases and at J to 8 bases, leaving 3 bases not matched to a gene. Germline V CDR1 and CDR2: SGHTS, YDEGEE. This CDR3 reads CASSSGQGHSPLHF. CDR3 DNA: TGTGCCAGCAGCTCCGGACAGGGGCATTCACCCCTCCACTTT.

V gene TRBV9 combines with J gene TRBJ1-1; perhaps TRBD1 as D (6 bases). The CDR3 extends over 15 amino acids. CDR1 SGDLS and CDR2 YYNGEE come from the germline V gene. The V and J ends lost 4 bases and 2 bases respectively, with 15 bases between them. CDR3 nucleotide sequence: TGTGCCAGCAGCCCGACGAGGACAGTTAACACTGAAGCTTTCTTT. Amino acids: CASSPTRTVNTEAFF. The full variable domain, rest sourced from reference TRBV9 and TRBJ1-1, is DSGVTQTPKHLITATGQRVTLRCSPRSGDLSVYWYQQSLDQGLQFLIQYYNGEERAKGNILERFSAQQFPDLHSELNLSSLELGDSALYFCASSPTRTVNTEAFFGQGTRLTVV.

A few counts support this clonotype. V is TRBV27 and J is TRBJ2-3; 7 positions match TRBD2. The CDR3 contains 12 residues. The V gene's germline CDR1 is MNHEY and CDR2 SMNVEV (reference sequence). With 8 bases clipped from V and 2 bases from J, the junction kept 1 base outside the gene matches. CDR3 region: CASWDYTDTQYF. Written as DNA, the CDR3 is TGTGCCAGCTGGGACTACACAGATACGCAGTATTTT.

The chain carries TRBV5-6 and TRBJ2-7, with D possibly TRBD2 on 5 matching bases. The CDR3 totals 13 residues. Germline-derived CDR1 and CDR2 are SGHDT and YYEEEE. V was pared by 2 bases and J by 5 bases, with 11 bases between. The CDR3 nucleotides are TGTGCCAGCAGCTTTCTGGAGGTACACGAGCAGTACTTC. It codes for CASSFLEVHEQYF.

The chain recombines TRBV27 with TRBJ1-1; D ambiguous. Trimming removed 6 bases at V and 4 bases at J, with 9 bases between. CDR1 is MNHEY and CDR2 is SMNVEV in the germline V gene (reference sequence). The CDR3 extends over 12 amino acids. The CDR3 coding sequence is TGTGCCAGCAGGGGTTCGGTCACTGAAGCTTTCTTT. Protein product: CASRGSVTEAFF.